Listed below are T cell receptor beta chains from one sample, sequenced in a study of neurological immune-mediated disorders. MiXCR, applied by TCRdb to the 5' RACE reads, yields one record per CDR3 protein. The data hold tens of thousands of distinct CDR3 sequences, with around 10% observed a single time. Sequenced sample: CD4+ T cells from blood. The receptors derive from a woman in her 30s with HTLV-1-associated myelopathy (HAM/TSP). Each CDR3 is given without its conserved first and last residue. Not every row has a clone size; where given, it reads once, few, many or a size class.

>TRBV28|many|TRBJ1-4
ASSLVGEKLF
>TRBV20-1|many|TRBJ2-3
SALLGGVDTQY
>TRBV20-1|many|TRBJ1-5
SASNTGQSQH
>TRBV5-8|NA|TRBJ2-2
ADSRLPQGNTGELF
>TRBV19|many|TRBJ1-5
ASSKDSVFNQPQH
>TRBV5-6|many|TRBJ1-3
ASSRDRVGNTIY
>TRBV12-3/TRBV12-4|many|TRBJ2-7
ASRVSGGGSEQY
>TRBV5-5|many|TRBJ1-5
ASSAKPGSQSNQPQH
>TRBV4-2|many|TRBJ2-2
ASSQGDSGELF
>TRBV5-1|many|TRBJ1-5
ASSLGDNSNQPQH
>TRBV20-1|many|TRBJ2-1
SAAGYAGEQF
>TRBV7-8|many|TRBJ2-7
ASSLDLNYEQY
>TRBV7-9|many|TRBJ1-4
ASSRATNEKLF
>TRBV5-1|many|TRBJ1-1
ASSPWDKFTEAF
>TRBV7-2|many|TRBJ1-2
ASSPRGTGNYGYT